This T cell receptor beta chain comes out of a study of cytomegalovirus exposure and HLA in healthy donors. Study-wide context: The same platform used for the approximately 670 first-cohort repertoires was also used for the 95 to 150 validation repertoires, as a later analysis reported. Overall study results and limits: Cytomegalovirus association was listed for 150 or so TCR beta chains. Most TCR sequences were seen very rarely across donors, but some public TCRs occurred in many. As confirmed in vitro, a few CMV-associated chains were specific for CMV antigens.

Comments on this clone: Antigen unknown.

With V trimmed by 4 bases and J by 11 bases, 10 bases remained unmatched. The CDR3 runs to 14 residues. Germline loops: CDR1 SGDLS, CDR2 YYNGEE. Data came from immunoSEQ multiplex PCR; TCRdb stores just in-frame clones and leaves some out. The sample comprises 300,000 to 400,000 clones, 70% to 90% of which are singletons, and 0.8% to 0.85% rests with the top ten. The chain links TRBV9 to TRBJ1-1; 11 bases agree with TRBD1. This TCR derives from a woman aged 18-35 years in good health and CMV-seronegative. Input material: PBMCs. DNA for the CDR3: TGTGCCAGCAGCCCGGTGGGGACAGGGGGTGGTGCTTTCTTT. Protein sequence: CASSPVGTGGGAFF. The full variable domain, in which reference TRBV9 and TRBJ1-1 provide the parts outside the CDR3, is DSGVTQTPKHLITATGQRVTLRCSPRSGDLSVYWYQQSLDQGLQFLIQYYNGEERAKGNILERFSAQQFPDLHSELNLSSLELGDSALYFCASSPVGTGGGAFFGQGTRLTVV.